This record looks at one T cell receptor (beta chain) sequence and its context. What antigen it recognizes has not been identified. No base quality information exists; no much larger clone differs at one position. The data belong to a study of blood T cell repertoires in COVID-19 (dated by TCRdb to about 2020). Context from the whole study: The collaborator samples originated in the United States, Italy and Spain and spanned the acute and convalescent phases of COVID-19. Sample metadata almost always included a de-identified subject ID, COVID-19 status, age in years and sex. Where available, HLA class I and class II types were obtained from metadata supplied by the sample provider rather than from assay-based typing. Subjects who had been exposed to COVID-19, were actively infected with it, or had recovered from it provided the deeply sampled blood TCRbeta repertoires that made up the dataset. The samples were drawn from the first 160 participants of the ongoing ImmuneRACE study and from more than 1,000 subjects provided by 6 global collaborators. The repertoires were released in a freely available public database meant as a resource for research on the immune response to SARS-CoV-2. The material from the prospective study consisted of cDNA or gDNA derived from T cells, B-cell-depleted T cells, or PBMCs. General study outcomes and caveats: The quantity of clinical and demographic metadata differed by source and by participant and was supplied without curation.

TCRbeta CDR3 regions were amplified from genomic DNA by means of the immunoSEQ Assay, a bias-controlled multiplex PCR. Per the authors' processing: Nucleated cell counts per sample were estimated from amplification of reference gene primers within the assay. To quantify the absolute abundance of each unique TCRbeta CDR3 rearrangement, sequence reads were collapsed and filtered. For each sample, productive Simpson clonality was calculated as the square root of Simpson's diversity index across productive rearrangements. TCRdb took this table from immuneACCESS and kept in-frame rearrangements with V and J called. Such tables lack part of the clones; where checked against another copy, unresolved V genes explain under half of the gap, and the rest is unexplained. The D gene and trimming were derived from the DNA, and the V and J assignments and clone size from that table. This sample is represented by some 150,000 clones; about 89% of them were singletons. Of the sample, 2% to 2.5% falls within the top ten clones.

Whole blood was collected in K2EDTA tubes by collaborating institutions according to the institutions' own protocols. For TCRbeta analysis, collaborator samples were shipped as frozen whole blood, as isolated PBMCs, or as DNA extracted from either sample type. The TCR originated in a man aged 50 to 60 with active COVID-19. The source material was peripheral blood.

The CDR3 in this case is CASSQDHSGGAADTQYF. The bases read TGCGCCAGCAGCCAAGATCATAGCGGGGGGGCCGCAGATACGCAGTATTTT. The chain is encoded by TRBV4-3 joined to TRBJ2-3; TRBD2 fits 11 bases in the junction. Trimming accounts for 0 bases at V and 4 bases at J, while the number of junction bases matched to no gene is 6. Taken from the germline V gene, the CDR1 and CDR2 loops are LGHNA and YSLEER. There are 17 amino acids in the CDR3, from cysteine to phenylalanine inclusive. Just the 51-base CDR3 DNA is kept, in frame starting at base 1.